This passage covers 2 T cell receptor beta chains from one sample sequenced in a study of CD8 T cells in Susac syndrome. RNA amounts of about 0.5 to 1 ug underwent reverse transcription with random hexamers. TCRdb redid the calling of the immunoSEQ multiplex PCR reads with MiXCR, one entry per CDR3 protein. The table has approximately 180,000 distinct CDR3 sequences, approximately 94% seen once. The specimen sequenced was CD4+ T cells from PBMCs. These receptors were collected from a human donor with multiple sclerosis.

This chain joins TRBV9 and TRBJ1-6; TRBD1 aligns across 8 bases. CDR1 is SGDLS, CDR2 YYNGEE, per germline. This CDR3 region has 15 residues. V lost 4 bases to trimming and J lost 8 bases; unmatched junction nucleotides: 8. Here the CDR3 reads CASSKTTGEDSPLHF. The DNA of the CDR3 is TGTGCCAGCAGCAAGACGACAGGGGAGGATTCACCCCTCCACTTT.

The chain couples TRBV20-1 to TRBJ2-1; TRBD2 matches at 12 bases. This CDR3 comprises 16 residues. The V and J ends lost 3 bases and 9 bases, in that order; junction bases with no gene match: 12. Germline values: CDR1 DFQATT, CDR2 SNEGSKA (reference sequence). CDR3 sequence: CSARTPSGGAWSEQFF. The CDR3, as DNA: TGCAGTGCTAGGACCCCTAGCGGGGGGGCCTGGAGTGAGCAGTTCTTC.